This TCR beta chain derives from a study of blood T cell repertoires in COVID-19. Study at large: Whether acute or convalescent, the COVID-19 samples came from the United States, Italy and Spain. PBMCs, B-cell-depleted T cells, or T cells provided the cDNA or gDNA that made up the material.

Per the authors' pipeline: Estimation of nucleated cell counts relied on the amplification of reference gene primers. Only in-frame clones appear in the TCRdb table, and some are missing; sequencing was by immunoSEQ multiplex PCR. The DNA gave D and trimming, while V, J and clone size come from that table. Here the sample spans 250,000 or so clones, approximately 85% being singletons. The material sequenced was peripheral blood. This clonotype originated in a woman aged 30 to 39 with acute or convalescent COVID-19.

CDR3 in amino acids: CASSQHELNTGELFF. CDR3 nucleotides: TGCGCCAGCAGCCAACATGAACTGAACACCGGGGAGCTGTTTTTT. This chain connects TRBV4-3 to TRBJ2-2; D remains ambiguous. V was clipped by 2 bases and J by 1 base, with 8 bases between them. CDR3 length: 15 residues. CDR1 is LGHNA and CDR2 is YSLEER in the germline V gene.